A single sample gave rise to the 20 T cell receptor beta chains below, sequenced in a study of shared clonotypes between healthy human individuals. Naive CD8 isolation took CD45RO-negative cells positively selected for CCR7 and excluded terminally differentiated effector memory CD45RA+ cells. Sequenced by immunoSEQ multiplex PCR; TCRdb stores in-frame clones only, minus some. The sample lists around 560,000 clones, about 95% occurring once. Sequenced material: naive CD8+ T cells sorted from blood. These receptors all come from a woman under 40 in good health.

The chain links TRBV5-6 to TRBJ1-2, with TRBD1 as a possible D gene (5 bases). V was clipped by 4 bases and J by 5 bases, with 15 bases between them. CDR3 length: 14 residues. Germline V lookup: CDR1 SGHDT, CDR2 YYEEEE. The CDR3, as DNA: TGTGCCAGCAGCCTTTTACAGGATCGTTATGGCTACACCTTC. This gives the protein CASSLLQDRYGYTF.

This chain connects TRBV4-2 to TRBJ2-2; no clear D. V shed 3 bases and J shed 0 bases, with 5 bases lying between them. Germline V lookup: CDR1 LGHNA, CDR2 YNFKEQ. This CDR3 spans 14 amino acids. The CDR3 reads CASSHPANTGELFF. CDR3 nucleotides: TGTGCCAGCAGCCACCCCGCGAACACCGGGGAGCTGTTTTTT.

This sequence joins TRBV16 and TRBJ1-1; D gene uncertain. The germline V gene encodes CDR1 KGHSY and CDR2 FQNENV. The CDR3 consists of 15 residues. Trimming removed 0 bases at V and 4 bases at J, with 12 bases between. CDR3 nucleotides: TGTGCCAGCAGCCAATCGGAGGCGGGGTTCACTGAAGCTTTCTTT. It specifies CASSQSEAGFTEAFF.

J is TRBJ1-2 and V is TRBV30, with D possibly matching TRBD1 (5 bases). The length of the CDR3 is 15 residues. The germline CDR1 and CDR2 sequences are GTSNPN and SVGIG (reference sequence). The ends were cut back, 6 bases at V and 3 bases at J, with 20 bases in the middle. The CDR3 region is CACLEFRGSDYGYTF. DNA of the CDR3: TGTGCCTGCCTGGAGTTTCGGGGCTCGGACTATGGCTACACCTTC. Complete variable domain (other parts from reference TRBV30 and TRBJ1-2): SQTIHQWPATLVQPVGSPLSLECTVEGTSNPNLYWYRQAAGRGLQLLFYSVGIGQISSEVPQNLSASRPQDRQFILSSKKLLLSDSGFYLCACLEFRGSDYGYTFGSGTRLTVV.

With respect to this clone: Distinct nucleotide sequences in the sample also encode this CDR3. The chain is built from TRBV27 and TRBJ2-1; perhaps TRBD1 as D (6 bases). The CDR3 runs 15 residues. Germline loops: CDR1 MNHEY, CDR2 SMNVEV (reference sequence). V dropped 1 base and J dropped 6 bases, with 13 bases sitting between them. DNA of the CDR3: TGTGCCAGCAGTTTATTGGCAGGGGCGGCCAATGAGCAGTTCTTC. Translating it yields CASSLLAGAANEQFF.

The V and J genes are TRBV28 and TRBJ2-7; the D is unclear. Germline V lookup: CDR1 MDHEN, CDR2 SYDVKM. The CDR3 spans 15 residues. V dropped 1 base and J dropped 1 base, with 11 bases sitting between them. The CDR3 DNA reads TGTGCCAGCAGTTTATTTGCCCCCGCTTCCTACGAGCAGTACTTC. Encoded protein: CASSLFAPASYEQYF.

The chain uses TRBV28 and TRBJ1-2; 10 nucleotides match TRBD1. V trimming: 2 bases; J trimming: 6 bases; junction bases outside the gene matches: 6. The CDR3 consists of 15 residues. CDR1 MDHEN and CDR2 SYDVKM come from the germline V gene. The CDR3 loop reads CASSLLLGTGDGYTF. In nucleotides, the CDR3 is TGTGCCAGCAGTTTACTCCTCGGGACAGGGGATGGCTACACCTTC.

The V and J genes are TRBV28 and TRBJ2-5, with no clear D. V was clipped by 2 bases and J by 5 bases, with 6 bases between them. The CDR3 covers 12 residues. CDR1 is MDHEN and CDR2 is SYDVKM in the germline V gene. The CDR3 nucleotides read TGTGCCAGCAGTTTAGAGCTGGAGACCCAGTACTTC. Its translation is CASSLELETQYF.

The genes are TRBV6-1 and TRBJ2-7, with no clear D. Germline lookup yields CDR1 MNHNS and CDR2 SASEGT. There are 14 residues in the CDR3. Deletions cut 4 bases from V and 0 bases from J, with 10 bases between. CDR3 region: CASSVWVSSYEQYF. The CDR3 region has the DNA TGTGCCAGCAGTGTTTGGGTGAGCTCCTACGAGCAGTACTTC.

Here the CDR3 DNA reads TGTGCCAGCACCTGGGCGGGAGGTAACAATGAGCAGTTCTTC. Its protein product is CASTWAGGNNEQFF. The rearrangement links TRBV27 to TRBJ2-1, with 8 bases matching TRBD2. Germline CDR1 MNHEY, CDR2 SMNVEV (reference sequence). Losses at the gene ends were 7 bases for V and 5 bases for J; bases not matched to a gene: 7. The CDR3 runs 14 residues.

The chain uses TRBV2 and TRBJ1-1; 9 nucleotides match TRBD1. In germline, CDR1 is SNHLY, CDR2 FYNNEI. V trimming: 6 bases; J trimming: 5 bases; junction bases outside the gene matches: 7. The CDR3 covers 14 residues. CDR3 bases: TGTGCCAGCAGAGAAACAGGGGGCAATACTGAAGCTTTCTTT. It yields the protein CASRETGGNTEAFF.

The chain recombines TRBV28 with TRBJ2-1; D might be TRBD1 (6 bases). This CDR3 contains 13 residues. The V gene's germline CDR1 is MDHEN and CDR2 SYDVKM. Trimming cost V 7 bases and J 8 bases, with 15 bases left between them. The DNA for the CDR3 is TGTGCCAGCAATCAGGGGCGCCCGGATGAGCAGTTCTTC. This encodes CASNQGRPDEQFF. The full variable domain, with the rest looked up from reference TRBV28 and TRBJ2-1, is DVKVTQSSRYLVKRTGEKVFLECVQDMDHENMFWYRQDPGLGLRLIYFSYDVKMKEKGDIPEGYSVSREKKERFSLILESASTNQTSMYLCASNQGRPDEQFFGPGTRLTVL.

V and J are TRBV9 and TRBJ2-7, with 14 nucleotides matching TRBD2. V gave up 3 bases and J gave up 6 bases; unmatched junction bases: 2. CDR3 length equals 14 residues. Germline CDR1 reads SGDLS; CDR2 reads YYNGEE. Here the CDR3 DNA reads TGTGCCAGCAGCGCCGGACTAGCGGGAGGCGAGCAGTACTTC. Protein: CASSAGLAGGEQYF. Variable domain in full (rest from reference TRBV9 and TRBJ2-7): DSGVTQTPKHLITATGQRVTLRCSPRSGDLSVYWYQQSLDQGLQFLIQYYNGEERAKGNILERFSAQQFPDLHSELNLSSLELGDSALYFCASSAGLAGGEQYFGPGTRLTVT.

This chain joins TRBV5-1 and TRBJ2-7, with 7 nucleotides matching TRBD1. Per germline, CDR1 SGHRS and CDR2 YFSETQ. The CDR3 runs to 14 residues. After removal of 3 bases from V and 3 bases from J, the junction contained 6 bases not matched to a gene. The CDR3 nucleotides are TGCGCCAGCAGCTACCGGGACAGTGTCTACGAGCAGTACTTC. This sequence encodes CASSYRDSVYEQYF.

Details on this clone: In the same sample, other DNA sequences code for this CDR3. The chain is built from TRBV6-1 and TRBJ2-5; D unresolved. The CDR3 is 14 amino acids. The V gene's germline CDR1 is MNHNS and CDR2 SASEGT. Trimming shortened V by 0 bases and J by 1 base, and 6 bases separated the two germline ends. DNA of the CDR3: TGTGCCAGCAGTGAAGCTGAGGTCCAAGAGACCCAGTACTTC. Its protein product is CASSEAEVQETQYF.

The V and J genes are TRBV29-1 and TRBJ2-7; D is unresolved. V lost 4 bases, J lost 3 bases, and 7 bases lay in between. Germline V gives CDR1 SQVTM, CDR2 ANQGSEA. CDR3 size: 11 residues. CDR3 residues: CSVASYYEQYF. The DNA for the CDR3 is TGCAGCGTTGCTAGTTACTACGAGCAGTACTTC.

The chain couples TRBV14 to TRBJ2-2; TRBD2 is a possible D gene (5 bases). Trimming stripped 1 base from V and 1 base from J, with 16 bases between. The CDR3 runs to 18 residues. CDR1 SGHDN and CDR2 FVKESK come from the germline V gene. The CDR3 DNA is TGTGCCAGCAGCCAAGGGTGGCTAGCTGAAGAGAACACCGGGGAGCTGTTTTTT. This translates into CASSQGWLAEENTGELFF.

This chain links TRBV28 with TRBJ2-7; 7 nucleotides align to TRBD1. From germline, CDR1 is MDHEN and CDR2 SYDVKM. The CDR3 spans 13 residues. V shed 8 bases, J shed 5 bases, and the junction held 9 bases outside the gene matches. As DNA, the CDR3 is TGTGCCAGCGGGTCGGGACAGAAAAACGAGCAGTACTTC. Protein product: CASGSGQKNEQYF.

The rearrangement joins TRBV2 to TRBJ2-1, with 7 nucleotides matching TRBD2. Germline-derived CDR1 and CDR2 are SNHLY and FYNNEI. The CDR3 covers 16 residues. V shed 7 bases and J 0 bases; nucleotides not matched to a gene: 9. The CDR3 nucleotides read TGTGCCAGCATAGGCGGGAGTGGGAGCTCCTACAATGAGCAGTTCTTC. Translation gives CASIGGSGSSYNEQFF. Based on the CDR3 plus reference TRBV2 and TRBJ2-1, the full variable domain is EPEVTQTPSHQVTQMGQEVILRCVPISNHLYFYWYRQILGQKVEFLVSFYNNEISEKSEIFDDQFSVERPDGSNFTLKIRSTKLEDSAMYFCASIGGSGSSYNEQFFGPGTRLTVL.

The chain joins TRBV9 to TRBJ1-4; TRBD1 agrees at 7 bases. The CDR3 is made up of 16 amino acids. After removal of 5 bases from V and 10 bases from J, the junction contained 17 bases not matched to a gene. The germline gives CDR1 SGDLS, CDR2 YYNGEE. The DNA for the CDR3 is TGTGCCAGCAGTGATGCGACAGGGCTCGATTCGGGAAAACTGTTTTTT. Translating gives CASSDATGLDSGKLFF.